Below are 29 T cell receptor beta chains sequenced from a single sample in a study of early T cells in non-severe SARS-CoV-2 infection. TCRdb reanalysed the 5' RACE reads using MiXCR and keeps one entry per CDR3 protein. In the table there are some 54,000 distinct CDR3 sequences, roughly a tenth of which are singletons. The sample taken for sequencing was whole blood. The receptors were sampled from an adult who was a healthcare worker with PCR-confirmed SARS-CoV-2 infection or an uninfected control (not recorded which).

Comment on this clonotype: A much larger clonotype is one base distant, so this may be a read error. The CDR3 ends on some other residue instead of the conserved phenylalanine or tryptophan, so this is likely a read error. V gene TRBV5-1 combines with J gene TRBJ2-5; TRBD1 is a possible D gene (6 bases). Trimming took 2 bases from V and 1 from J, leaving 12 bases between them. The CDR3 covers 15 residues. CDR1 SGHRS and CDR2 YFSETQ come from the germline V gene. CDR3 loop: CASSFQGTVQETQYL. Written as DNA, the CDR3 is TGCGCCAGCAGCTTCCAGGGGACGGTCCAAGAGACCCAGTACCTC.

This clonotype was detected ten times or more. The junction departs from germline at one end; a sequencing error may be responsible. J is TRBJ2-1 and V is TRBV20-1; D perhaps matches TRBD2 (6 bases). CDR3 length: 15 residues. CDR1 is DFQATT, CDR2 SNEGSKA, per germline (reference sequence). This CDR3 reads CSARGWRAGYNEQFF. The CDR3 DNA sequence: TGCAGTGCTAGAGGATGGCGGGCGGGGTACAACGAGCAGTTCTTC.

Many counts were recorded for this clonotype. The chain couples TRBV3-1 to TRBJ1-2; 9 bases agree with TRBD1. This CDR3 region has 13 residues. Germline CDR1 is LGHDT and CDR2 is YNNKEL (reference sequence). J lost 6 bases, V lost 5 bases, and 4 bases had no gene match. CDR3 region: CASSVQGADGYTF. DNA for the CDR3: TGTGCCAGCAGCGTACAGGGGGCCGATGGCTACACCTTC.

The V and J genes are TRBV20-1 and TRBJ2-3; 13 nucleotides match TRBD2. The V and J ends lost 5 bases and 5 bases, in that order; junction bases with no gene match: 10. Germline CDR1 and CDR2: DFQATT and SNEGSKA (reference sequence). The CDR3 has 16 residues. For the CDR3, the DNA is TGCAGTGCTCCCGGGACTAGCGGGACGTCAGGAGATACGCAGTATTTT. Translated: CSAPGTSGTSGDTQYF.

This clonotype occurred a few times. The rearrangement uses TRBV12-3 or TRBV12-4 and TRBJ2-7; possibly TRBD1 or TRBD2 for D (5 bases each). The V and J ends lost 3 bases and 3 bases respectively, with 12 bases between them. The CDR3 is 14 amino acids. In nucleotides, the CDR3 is TGTGCCAGCAGTTTGGGGGAAAGAGTCTACGAGCAGTACTTC. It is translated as CASSLGERVYEQYF.

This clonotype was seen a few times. In DNA, the CDR3 is TGTGCCAGCAGCCCAGGGGTTGGGGCCTACAATGAGCAGTTCTTC. The encoded protein is CASSPGVGAYNEQFF. The chain joins TRBV7-6 to TRBJ2-1; possibly TRBD1 for D (6 bases). This CDR3 is 15 amino acids long. Trimming left V 5 bases short and J 2 bases short, with 13 bases between. The germline CDR1 and CDR2 sequences are SGHVS and FNYEAQ.

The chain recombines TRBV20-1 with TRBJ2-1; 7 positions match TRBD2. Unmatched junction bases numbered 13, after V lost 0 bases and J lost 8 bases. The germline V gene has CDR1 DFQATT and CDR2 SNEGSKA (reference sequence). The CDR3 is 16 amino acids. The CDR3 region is CSARDMRAGVAHEQFF. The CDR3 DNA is TGCAGTGCTAGAGATATGAGGGCGGGAGTCGCGCATGAGCAGTTCTTC.

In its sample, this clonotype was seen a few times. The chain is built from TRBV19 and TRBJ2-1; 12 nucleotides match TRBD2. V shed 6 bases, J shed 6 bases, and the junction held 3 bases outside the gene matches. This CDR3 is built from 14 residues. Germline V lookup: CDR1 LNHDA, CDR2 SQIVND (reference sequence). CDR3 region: CASSLAGGGNEQFF. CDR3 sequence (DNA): TGTGCCAGTAGCCTAGCGGGAGGGGGCAATGAGCAGTTCTTC.

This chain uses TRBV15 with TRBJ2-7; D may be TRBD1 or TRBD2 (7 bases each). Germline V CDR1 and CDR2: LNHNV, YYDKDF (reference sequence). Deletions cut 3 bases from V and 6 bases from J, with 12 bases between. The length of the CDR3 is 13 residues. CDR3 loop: CATSRAGGVEQYF. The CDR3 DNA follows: TGTGCCACCAGCAGGGCAGGGGGGGTCGAGCAGTACTTC.

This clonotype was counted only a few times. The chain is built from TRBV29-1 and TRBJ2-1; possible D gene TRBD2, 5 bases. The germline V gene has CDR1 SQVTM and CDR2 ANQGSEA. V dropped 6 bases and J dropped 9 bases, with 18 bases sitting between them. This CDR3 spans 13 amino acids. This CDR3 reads CSVVASSSLEQFF. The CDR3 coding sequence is TGCAGCGTGGTGGCTAGCTCATCCCTTGAGCAGTTCTTC.

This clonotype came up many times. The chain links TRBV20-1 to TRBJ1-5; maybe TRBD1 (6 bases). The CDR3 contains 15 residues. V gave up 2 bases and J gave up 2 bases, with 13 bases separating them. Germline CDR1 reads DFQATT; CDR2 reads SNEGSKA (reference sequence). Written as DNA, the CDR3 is TGCAGTGCTAGAAGCGGAACAGGGCGCAATCAGCCCCAGCATTTT. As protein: CSARSGTGRNQPQHF.

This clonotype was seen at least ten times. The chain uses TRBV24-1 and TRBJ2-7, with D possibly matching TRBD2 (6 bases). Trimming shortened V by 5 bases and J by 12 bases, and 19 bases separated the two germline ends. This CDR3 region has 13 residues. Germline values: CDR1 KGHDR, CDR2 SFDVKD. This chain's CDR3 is CATSAVAEPTLYF. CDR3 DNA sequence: TGTGCCACCAGTGCGGTAGCGGAACCCACATTGTACTTC.

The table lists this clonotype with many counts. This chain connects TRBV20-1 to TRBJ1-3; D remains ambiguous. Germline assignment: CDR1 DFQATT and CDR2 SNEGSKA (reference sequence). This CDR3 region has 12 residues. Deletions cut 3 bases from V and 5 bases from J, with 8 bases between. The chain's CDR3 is CSASRQRNTIYF. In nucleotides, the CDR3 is TGCAGTGCTAGCAGGCAGAGAAACACCATATATTTT.

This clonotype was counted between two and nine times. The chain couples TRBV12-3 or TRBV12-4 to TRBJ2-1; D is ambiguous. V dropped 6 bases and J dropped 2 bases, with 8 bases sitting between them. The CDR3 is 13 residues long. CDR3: CASRGGAYNEQFF. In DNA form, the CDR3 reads TGTGCCAGCAGGGGCGGAGCCTACAATGAGCAGTTCTTC.

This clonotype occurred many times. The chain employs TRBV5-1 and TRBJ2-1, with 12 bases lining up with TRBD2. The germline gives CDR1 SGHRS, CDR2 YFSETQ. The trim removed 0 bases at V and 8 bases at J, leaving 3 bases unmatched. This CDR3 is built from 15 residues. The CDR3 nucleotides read TGCGCCAGCAGCTTGGGACTAGCGGGAGAGGATGAGCAGTTCTTC. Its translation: CASSLGLAGEDEQFF. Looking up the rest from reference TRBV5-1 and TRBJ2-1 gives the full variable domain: KAGVTQTPRYLIKTRGQQVTLSCSPISGHRSVSWYQQTPGQGLQFLFEYFSETQRNKGNFPGRFSGRQFSNSRSEMNVSTLELGDSALYLCASSLGLAGEDEQFFGPGTRLTVL.

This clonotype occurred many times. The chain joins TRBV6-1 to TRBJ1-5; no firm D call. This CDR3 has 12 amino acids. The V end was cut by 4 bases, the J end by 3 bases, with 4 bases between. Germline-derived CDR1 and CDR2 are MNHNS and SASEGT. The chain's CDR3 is CASSANNQPQHF. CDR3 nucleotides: TGTGCCAGCAGTGCGAACAATCAGCCCCAGCATTTT.

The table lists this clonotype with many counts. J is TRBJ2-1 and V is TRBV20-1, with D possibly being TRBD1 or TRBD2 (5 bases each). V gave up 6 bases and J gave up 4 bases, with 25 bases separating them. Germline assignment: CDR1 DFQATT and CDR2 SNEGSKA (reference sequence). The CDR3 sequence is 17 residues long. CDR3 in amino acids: CSAPEIGDPKGYNEQFF. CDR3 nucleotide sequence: TGCAGTGCCCCCGAAATCGGGGATCCTAAGGGGTACAATGAGCAGTTCTTC.

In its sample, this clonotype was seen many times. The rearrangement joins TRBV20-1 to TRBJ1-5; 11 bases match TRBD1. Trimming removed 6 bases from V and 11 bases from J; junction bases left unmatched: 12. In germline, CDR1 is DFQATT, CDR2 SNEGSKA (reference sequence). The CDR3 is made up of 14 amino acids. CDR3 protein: CSAQMDRGLLTQHF. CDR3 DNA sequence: TGCAGTGCCCAAATGGACAGGGGGCTGTTGACCCAGCATTTT.

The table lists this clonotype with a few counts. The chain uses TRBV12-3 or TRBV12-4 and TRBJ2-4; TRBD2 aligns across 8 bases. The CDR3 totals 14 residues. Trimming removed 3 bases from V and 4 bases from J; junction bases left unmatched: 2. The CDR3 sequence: CASSFVAGKNIQYF. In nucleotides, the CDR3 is TGTGCCAGCAGTTTTGTAGCGGGGAAAAACATTCAGTACTTC.

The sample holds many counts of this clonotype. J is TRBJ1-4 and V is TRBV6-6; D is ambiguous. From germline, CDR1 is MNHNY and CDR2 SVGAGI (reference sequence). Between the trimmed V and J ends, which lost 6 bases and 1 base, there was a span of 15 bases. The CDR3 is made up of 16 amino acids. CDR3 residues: CASRPLWEGTNEKLFF. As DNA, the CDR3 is TGTGCCAGCAGGCCTCTGTGGGAGGGAACTAATGAAAAACTGTTTTTT.

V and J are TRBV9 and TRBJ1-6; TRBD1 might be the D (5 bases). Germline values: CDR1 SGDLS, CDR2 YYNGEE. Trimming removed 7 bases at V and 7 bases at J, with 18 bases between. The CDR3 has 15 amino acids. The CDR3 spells CASAGVGDENSPLHF. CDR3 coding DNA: TGTGCCAGCGCCGGGGTGGGGGACGAAAATTCACCCCTCCACTTT.

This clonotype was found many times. CDR3 nucleotide sequence: TGTGCCAGCAGTTTAGGACAGGGGAATCAAGAGACCCAGTACTTC. Protein sequence: CASSLGQGNQETQYF. V is TRBV6-2 or TRBV6-3 and J is TRBJ2-5; 9 positions match TRBD1. The germline V gene encodes CDR1 MNHEY and CDR2 SVGEGT. V lost 4 bases and J lost 2; bases outside the gene matches: 5. The CDR3 consists of 15 residues.

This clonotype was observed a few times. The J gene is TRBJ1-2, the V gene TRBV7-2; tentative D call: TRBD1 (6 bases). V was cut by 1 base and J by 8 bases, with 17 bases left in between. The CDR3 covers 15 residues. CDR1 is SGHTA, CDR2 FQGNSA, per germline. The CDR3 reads CASSLVRRGMKGYTF. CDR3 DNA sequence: TGTGCCAGCAGCTTAGTTCGCAGGGGAATGAAGGGCTACACCTTC.

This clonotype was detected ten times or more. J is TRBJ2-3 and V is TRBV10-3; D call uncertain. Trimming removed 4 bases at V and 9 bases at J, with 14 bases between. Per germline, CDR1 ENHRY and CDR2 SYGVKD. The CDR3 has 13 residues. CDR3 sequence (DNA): TGTGCCATCAGTGCTCCCGGTCAAAACACGCAGTATTTT. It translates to CAISAPGQNTQYF.

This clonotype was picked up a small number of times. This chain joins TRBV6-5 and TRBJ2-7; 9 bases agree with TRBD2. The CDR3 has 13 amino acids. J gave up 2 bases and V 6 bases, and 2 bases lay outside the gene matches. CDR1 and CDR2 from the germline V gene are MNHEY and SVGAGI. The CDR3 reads CASRASGTYEQYF. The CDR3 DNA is TGTGCCAGCAGGGCTAGCGGGACCTACGAGCAGTACTTC.

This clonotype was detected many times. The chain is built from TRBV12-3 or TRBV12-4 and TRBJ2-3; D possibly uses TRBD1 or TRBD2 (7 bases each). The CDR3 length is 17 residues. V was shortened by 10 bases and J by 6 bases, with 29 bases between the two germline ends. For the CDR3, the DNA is TGTGCCACCCTCCCCCGGGTTAGCGGCCAGGGGGGGGATACGCAGTATTTT. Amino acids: CATLPRVSGQGGDTQYF.

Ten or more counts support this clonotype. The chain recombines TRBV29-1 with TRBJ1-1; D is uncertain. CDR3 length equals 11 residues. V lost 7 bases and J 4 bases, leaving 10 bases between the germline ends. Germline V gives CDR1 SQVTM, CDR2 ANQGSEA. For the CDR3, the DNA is TGCAGCGCCCAACTTGGCACTGAAGCTTTCTTT. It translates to CSAQLGTEAFF.

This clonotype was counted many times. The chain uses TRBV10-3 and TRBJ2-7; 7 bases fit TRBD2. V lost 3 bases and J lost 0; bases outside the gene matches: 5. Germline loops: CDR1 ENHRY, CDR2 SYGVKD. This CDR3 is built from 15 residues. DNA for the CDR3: TGTGCCATCAGTGATGGCGGGAGTTCCTCCTACGAGCAGTACTTC. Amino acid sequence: CAISDGGSSSYEQYF.

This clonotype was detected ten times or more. The DNA of the CDR3 is TGTGCCAGCAGCGCGACTAGCGGGAGGTACGAGCAGTACTTC. This sequence encodes CASSATSGRYEQYF. The chain employs TRBV7-2 and TRBJ2-7, with 13 bases matching TRBD2. J lost 4 bases, V lost 5 bases, and 2 bases had no gene match. CDR1 and CDR2 (germline): SGHTA, FQGNSA. The length of the CDR3 is 14 residues.